The text below deals with one TCR beta chain. As yet, its antigen is unknown. This record belongs to a study of CD8+CD57+ T cells in acquired aplastic anemia. In patients chosen for sequencing, flow cytometry had shown CD8+CD57+ cell expansion. No patient had been given any therapy when blood was sampled. The length of the CDR3 is 16 residues. The germline gives CDR1 SEHNR, CDR2 FQNEAQ (reference sequence). With V trimmed by 4 bases and J by 6 bases, 7 bases remained unmatched. The study profiled TCR beta VDJ and CDR3 using genomic DNA as template. TCRdb itself ran the reads through MiXCR, one entry per CDR3 protein. The sample yields around 200,000 distinct CDR3 sequences, 50% to 65% seen once. Study observations and caveats: Controls did not differ significantly from patients in CD8+ Simpson's diversity.

The chain employs TRBV7-9 and TRBJ1-6, with 9 bases aligning to TRBD1. The receptor was isolated from a human donor with aplastic anemia. Sequencing was performed on sorted CD4+, CD8+, or CD8+CD57+ T cells (not recorded which) from PBMCs. For the CDR3, the DNA is TGTGCCAGCAGCTCAAAACAGGGGGCGCGTAATTCACCCCTCCACTTT. Translated: CASSSKQGARNSPLHF.